The 10 T cell receptor beta chains below were found in one sample sequenced in a study of cytomegalovirus exposure and HLA in healthy donors. The PCR used 60 Vbeta and 13 Jbeta primers. TCRdb's copy holds only in-frame clones and misses some; the assay was immunoSEQ multiplex PCR. The sample lists approximately 300,000 clones; 84% were seen once. Sequences were obtained from PBMCs. These receptors were collected from a woman in her thirties or forties in good health and CMV-seropositive.

The rearrangement links TRBV27 to TRBJ1-1; the match to TRBD1 covers 10 bases. The CDR3 is 14 residues long. The germline gives CDR1 MNHEY, CDR2 SMNVEV (reference sequence). Trimming at V came to 6 bases and at J to 5 bases, leaving 6 bases not matched to a gene. The CDR3 sequence: CASRRQGAGTEAFF. The CDR3 nucleotides read TGTGCCAGCAGGAGACAGGGGGCAGGAACTGAAGCTTTCTTT.

This clone was detected only a few times. The chain links TRBV30 to TRBJ2-7; tentatively, D is TRBD1 (5 bases). Germline V gives CDR1 GTSNPN, CDR2 SVGIG (reference sequence). With 0 bases removed from V and 2 bases from J, the gap between germline ends came to 11 bases. The CDR3 runs to 14 residues. The CDR3 protein is CAWSVSTATYEQYF. The CDR3 DNA follows: TGTGCCTGGAGTGTCTCGACAGCTACCTACGAGCAGTACTTC.

This clone was detected only a few times. The junction differs from germline at one of its ends, possibly a read error. The chain is built from TRBV5-1 and TRBJ2-6; tentatively, D is TRBD1 (5 bases). The CDR3 has 15 residues. CDR1 SGHRS and CDR2 YFSETQ come from the germline V gene. CDR3 in amino acids: CASSLAGSGANGLTF. The DNA of the CDR3 is TGCGCCAGCAGCTTGGCAGGGTCTGGGGCCAACGGCCTGACTTTC. The complete variable domain, with remaining parts taken from reference TRBV5-1 and TRBJ2-6, reads KAGVTQTPRYLIKTRGQQVTLSCSPISGHRSVSWYQQTPGQGLQFLFEYFSETQRNKGNFPGRFSGRQFSNSRSEMNVSTLELGDSALYLCASSLAGSGANGLTFGAGSRLTVL.

This clone was seen a single time. This chain connects TRBV13 to TRBJ2-7, with a weak D call TRBD1 (5 bases). Germline loops: CDR1 PRHDT, CDR2 FYEKMQ (reference sequence). The ends were cut back, 1 base at V and 6 bases at J, with 10 bases in the middle. This CDR3 is 13 amino acids long. CDR3 bases: TGTGCCAGCAGCTTAGTGAAGGGGTCCGAGCAGTACTTC. Translated, it gives CASSLVKGSEQYF.

This chain links TRBV7-2 with TRBJ2-7; 12 bases are shared with TRBD2. V was clipped by 3 bases and J by 7 bases; unmatched bases: 7. This CDR3 spans 15 amino acids. Germline loops: CDR1 SGHTA, CDR2 FQGNSA. The CDR3 spells CASSFKTSGSSEQYF. The CDR3 DNA is TGTGCCAGCAGCTTTAAGACTAGCGGGAGTTCTGAGCAGTACTTC.

A remark on this clone: The junction does not match germline at one end; this may be a read error. The genes are TRBV5-4 and TRBJ2-6; 7 nucleotides line up with TRBD1. The CDR3 is 16 amino acids. Germline CDR1 SGHNT, CDR2 YYREEE (reference sequence). CDR3 amino acids: CASSQETGSGANVLTF. CDR3 bases: TGCGCCAGCAGCCAAGAGACAGGGTCTGGGGCCAACGTCCTGACTTTC.

This clone appeared once. The chain recombines TRBV11-3 with TRBJ1-1; 9 bases fit TRBD1. V lost 4 bases, J lost 5 bases, and 5 bases stayed unmatched. CDR1 and CDR2 from the germline V gene are SGHNT and YENEEA. The CDR3 spans 14 residues. The CDR3 loop reads CASSSWDRETEAFF. The CDR3 DNA sequence: TGTGCCAGCAGCTCATGGGACAGGGAAACTGAAGCTTTCTTT.

V usage is TRBV27 and J usage is TRBJ1-4; 8 bases match TRBD1. CDR3 size: 13 residues. Germline loops: CDR1 MNHEY, CDR2 SMNVEV (reference sequence). V shed 2 bases, J shed 7 bases, and the junction held 0 bases outside the gene matches. CDR3 sequence: CASSLDRGEKLFF. DNA for the CDR3: TGTGCCAGCAGTTTAGACAGGGGTGAAAAACTGTTTTTT.

The V gene is TRBV28, the J gene TRBJ2-1; TRBD2 matches at 14 bases. Germline V gene lookup returns CDR1 MDHEN and CDR2 SYDVKM. The ends lost 5 bases at V and 11 bases at J; junction bases unmatched: 8. The CDR3 consists of 15 residues. The CDR3 DNA is TGTGCCAGCAGTGGGGGGACTAGCGGGAGCCCGAAGCAGTTCTTC. Protein: CASSGGTSGSPKQFF.

This rearrangement joins TRBV5-1 to TRBJ2-1; 12 positions agree with TRBD2. The germline V gene has CDR1 SGHRS and CDR2 YFSETQ. The junction had 15 bases not matched to a gene; V was cut back by 4 bases and J by 13 bases. CDR3 length equals 16 residues. The DNA for the CDR3 is TGCGCCAGCAGCACTACCCTAGCGGGAGGGATCGGCGACCAGTTCTTC. This translates into CASSTTLAGGIGDQFF.